This is a list of T cell receptor beta chains from one sample in a study of blood T cell repertoires in COVID-19. The method was immunoSEQ multiplex PCR; TCRdb's version includes in-frame clones alone and lacks a portion of them. The sample shows 150,000 to 200,000 clones, 70% to 90% of them seen only once. The specimen was peripheral blood. These receptors came from a man between 65 and 85 years old with active or convalescent COVID-19. Each CDR3 is given with its conserved first and last residue. The D gene is left open where the match is weak. For some rows the clone size is stated as once, few or many, or as a class when expanded; others skip it.

V gene	J gene	D gene	clone size	CDR3 DNA	CDR3 protein
TRBV23-1	TRBJ2-5	NA	NA	TGCGCCAGCAGTCAAACAGGGAGCATCGAAGAGACCCAGTACTTC	CASSQTGSIEETQYF
TRBV3-1/TRBV3-2	TRBJ1-6	NA	NA	TGTGCCAGTACCCGTACGGGGGGAGGGTCACCCCTCCACTTT	CASTRTGGGSPLHF
TRBV5-1	TRBJ1-1	NA	NA	TGCGCCAGCAGCCCGAGGGCACGGGACACTGAAGCTTTCTTT	CASSPRARDTEAFF
TRBV7-9	TRBJ2-7	TRBD1	NA	TGTGCCAGCAGCTTAGCGACAGGGGGCAGGGAGCAGTACTTC	CASSLATGGREQYF
TRBV7-2	TRBJ2-3	NA	NA	TGTGCCAGCAGCTTAGATGGCAGGGGTGATACGCAGTATTTT	CASSLDGRGDTQYF
TRBV5-1	TRBJ2-3	NA	once	TGCGCCAGCAGCTTGGACAACCCGAACACAGATACGCAGTATTTT	CASSLDNPNTDTQYF
TRBV10-3	TRBJ1-1	NA	NA	TGTGCCATCAGTCCGGGTGACACTGAAGCTTTCTTT	CAISPGDTEAFF
TRBV5-4	TRBJ2-3	NA	NA	TGTGCCAGCAGCTTGGCCAGGCGTCAGGGGACAGATACGCAGTATTTT	CASSLARRQGTDTQYF
TRBV5-1	TRBJ2-1	NA	once	TGCGCCAGCAGCTTGGAGAGCGGTTTTGAGCAGTTCTTC	CASSLESGFEQFF
TRBV5-4	TRBJ2-1	TRBD1	few	TGTGCCAGCAGCTTGGCGGGACAGGGGAACAATGAGCAGTTCTTC	CASSLAGQGNNEQFF
TRBV7-8	TRBJ1-4	TRBD1	NA	TGTGCCAGCAGCGGACGAGTACGACAGGGCGCAGGGTATGAAAAACTGTTTTTT	CASSGRVRQGAGYEKLFF
TRBV5-1	TRBJ2-7	TRBD1	NA	TGCGCCAGCAGCCCCGAGGGGGCAGGTCTCTCCTACGAGCAGTACTTC	CASSPEGAGLSYEQYF
TRBV3-1/TRBV3-2	TRBJ1-3	NA	NA	TGTGCCAGCAGCCAATGGTTAACAAAAGGGGGGGCGACTGGAAACACCATATATTTT	CASSQWLTKGGATGNTIYF
TRBV2	TRBJ2-7	NA	NA	TGTGCCAGCAGTGAAGCGGGGGGGCCTTTCAGCTACGAGCAGTACTTC	CASSEAGGPFSYEQYF
TRBV7-9	TRBJ2-5	NA	NA	TGTGCCAGCAGCTTAGATCGGTTGCCTTCGGAGACCCAGTACTTC	CASSLDRLPSETQYF
TRBV7-9	TRBJ1-2	NA	few	TGTGCCAGCAGCTTAGGGACCGCGGGGGTCTATGGCTACACCTTC	CASSLGTAGVYGYTF
TRBV11-2	TRBJ1-1	NA	NA	TGTGCCAGCAGCTTAGAGAGGGTCGGTGGCACTGAAGCTTTCTTT	CASSLERVGGTEAFF
TRBV3-1/TRBV3-2	TRBJ1-5	NA	NA	TGTGCCAGCGGCAACCCATCGCAGCCCCAGCATTTT	CASGNPSQPQHF
TRBV10-3	TRBJ1-6	NA	NA	TGTGCCATCAGTGAGGGGGGAGGGGGTATTTCACCCCTCCACTTT	CAISEGGGGISPLHF
TRBV19	TRBJ1-5	NA	once	TGTGCCAGTAGTATAAGGGGTTCCGTCCAGCCCCAGCATTTT	CASSIRGSVQPQHF
TRBV6-5	TRBJ1-2	NA	NA	TGTGCCAGCAGCCAGGGGACCTATGGCTACACCTTC	CASSQGTYGYTF
TRBV27	TRBJ2-3	TRBD2	once	TGTGCCAGCAGTTTCTCCGGGACTAGCGGGAGGGGCCCAGATACGCAGTATTTT	CASSFSGTSGRGPDTQYF
TRBV7-9	TRBJ2-3	NA	NA	TGTGCCAGCACCACGGGGAGTACAGATACGCAGTATTTT	CASTTGSTDTQYF
TRBV28	TRBJ1-5	TRBD1	NA	TGTGCCAGCAAGGACAGGGGCCTTTATAGCAATCAGCCCCAGCATTTT	CASKDRGLYSNQPQHF
TRBV5-5	TRBJ1-4	NA	NA	TGTGCCAGCAGCCGGGAACATACTAATGAAAAACTGTTTTTT	CASSREHTNEKLFF
TRBV11-3	TRBJ2-5	TRBD2	NA	TGTGCCAGCAGCCCGGGACTAGCGGGAGCGGCTGAGACCCAGTACTTC	CASSPGLAGAAETQYF
TRBV30	TRBJ2-1	TRBD2	NA	TGTGCCGTTATTGTCGCGGGGGGGGCCCTAATGTTATCCAGCTCCTACAATGAGCAGTTCTTC	CAVIVAGGALMLSSSYNEQFF
TRBV21-1	TRBJ1-1	NA	NA	TGTGCCAGCAGCAAAGCGCTTGGGGGGGCGAACACTGAAGCTTTCTTT	CASSKALGGANTEAFF
TRBV7-2	TRBJ1-6	TRBD1	NA	TGTGCCAGCAGCTTTGACAGGGGAGAAAATTCACCCCTCCACTTT	CASSFDRGENSPLHF
TRBV2	TRBJ2-7	NA	NA	TGTGCCAGCAGTTTGCAGGGTGGATCCTACGAGCAGTACTTC	CASSLQGGSYEQYF
TRBV2	TRBJ2-5	TRBD2	NA	TGTGCCGGCCGTCGGGGGGTCGGAGAGGCCCAGTACTTC	CAGRRGVGEAQYF
TRBV15	TRBJ2-5	TRBD2	NA	TGTGCCACCACCTCCGTTAGCGGGAGTAAATTGGGCCAAGAGACCCAGTACTTC	CATTSVSGSKLGQETQYF
TRBV7-8	TRBJ2-1	NA	once	TGTGCCAGCAGCTTAAGGGCAGCGGGTGGTGTCTCCTACAATGAGCAGTTCTTC	CASSLRAAGGVSYNEQFF